The sequence of this T cell receptor beta chain was determined in a study of blood T cell repertoires in COVID-19. For the study at large: Specimens from acute and convalescent COVID-19 originated in the United States, Italy and Spain. T cells, B-cell-depleted T cells, or PBMCs supplied cDNA or gDNA.

Trimming took 4 bases from V and 4 from J; bases not matched to a gene: 6. Germline values: CDR1 MNHNS, CDR2 SASEGT. The CDR3 has 16 residues. Original handling: Amplified reference gene primers provided the basis for estimating nucleated cell counts. Using immunoSEQ multiplex PCR, the repertoire was profiled, and TCRdb retains in-frame clones only, with some absent. V, J and clone size reflect that table, while D and trimming were determined from the DNA. The table has 30,000 to 35,000 clones, more than 60% seen once. The rearrangement uses TRBV6-1 and TRBJ2-3; the match to TRBD2 covers 12 bases. Sequenced sample: peripheral blood. The receptor was isolated from an elderly man with active or convalescent COVID-19. CDR3: CASSVGLAGNSDTQYF. The CDR3 DNA is TGTGCCAGCAGTGTCGGACTAGCGGGAAATTCAGATACGCAGTATTTT.